Below, one T cell receptor (beta chain) is given with its context. The Seattle site enrolled patients during active infection and followed them longitudinally. The entry originates in a study of blood T cell repertoires in COVID-19. Across the whole study: PBMCs, B-cell-depleted T cells, or T cells provided the cDNA or gDNA that made up the material.

Germline CDR1 and CDR2: PRHDT and FYEKMQ (reference sequence). J lost 1 base, V lost 6 bases, and 7 bases had no gene match. CDR3 length: 15 amino acids. Per the original methods: Estimates of nucleated cell counts were drawn from the amplification of reference gene primers. Assay used: immunoSEQ multiplex PCR; TCRdb lists only in-frame clones, some missing. The V and J calls and the clone size are those of that table, but D and trimming were determined from the DNA. The table records 120,000 to 150,000 clones, less than 90% of them present only once. The chain is built from TRBV13 and TRBJ1-1; 8 nucleotides match TRBD1. This clonotype was sampled from a human donor with COVID-19, enrolled during active disease. The donor label of this sample is uncertain. Sample: peripheral blood. The CDR3 DNA reads TGTGCCAGCAGTAAGACAGGGGAGGGGAACACTGAAGCTTTCTTT. Protein product: CASSKTGEGNTEAFF.